A selection of T cell receptor beta chains follows, all from one sample in a study of T-cell reconstitution after alpha-beta-depleted transplantation in children. MiXCR, run by TCRdb on the PCR reads, gives a single entry per CDR3 protein. Of some 490,000 distinct CDR3 sequences in the sample, around 12% were seen once. The source was PBMCs from the stem cell graft donor, collected from the stem cell graft. Source of these receptors: a human donor who donated a stem cell graft to a child with combined immunodeficiency. Both conserved end residues are part of each CDR3. Fields, in order: clone size, J gene, D gene, V gene, CDR3 DNA, CDR3 protein. The D gene is left open where the match is weak. Size is stated for part of the rows, as once, few or many counts, or as a class when the clone is expanded.

>few|TRBJ1-5|.|TRBV12-3/TRBV12-4
TGTGCCAGCAGTTCCTTCGGAGGGGCTCAGCCCCAGCATTTT
CASSSFGGAQPQHF
>.|TRBJ2-2|.|TRBV7-9
TGTGCCAGCAGCTTACTTTTCGGGACGCTAAATTCCGGGGAGCTGTTTTTT
CASSLLFGTLNSGELFF
>.|TRBJ1-2|.|TRBV29-1
TGCAGCGTTGATCCTACCACGGGCTACACCTTC
CSVDPTTGYTF
>few|TRBJ2-5|.|TRBV7-9
TGTGCCAGCAGCTCACAGCAGGGACAAGAGACCCAGTACTTC
CASSSQQGQETQYF
>few|TRBJ2-7|.|TRBV5-6
TGTGCCAGCAGCTTGATGGGACACTACGAGCAGTACTTC
CASSLMGHYEQYF
>few|TRBJ2-7|TRBD2|TRBV7-2
TGTGCCAGCAGCTTAGTGGGAGGGCCGATCCACGAGCAGTACTTC
CASSLVGGPIHEQYF
>many|TRBJ2-3|TRBD1|TRBV28
TGTGCCAGCAGTTTAATACGAGGACAGGGCACAGATACGCAGTATTTT
CASSLIRGQGTDTQYF
>.|TRBJ2-5|TRBD2|TRBV7-2
TGTGCCAGCAACAGACTAGCGGGTCCCTCTGGGGCCCAGTACTTC
CASNRLAGPSGAQYF
>few|TRBJ1-5|.|TRBV9
TGTGCCAGCAGCCCTAGCCGGGGGTACCAGCCCCAGCATTTT
CASSPSRGYQPQHF
>once|TRBJ2-7|TRBD2|TRBV7-6
TGTGCCAGCAGCTTAGGGGGACTAGCGGTAGGTCGGGAGCAGTACTTC
CASSLGGLAVGREQYF
>many|TRBJ2-1|TRBD1|TRBV24-1
TGTGCCACCAGCCCGGACAGGGGCGGGAATGAGCAGTTCTTC
CATSPDRGGNEQFF
>.|TRBJ1-1|.|TRBV6-1
TGTGCCAGCAACCTGGACCGTGGGCCGAACACTGAAGCTTTCTTT
CASNLDRGPNTEAFF
>few|TRBJ2-7|.|TRBV25-1
TGTGCCAGCAGTGAATTCGGGACCTCCTACGAGCAGTACTTC
CASSEFGTSYEQYF
>few|TRBJ2-1|.|TRBV18
TGTGCCAGCTCACCCGACAGAAACTCCTACAATGAGCAGTTCTTC
CASSPDRNSYNEQFF
>.|TRBJ2-5|TRBD1|TRBV7-3
TGTGCCAGCAGCCCGGGGGGACAGGGGCCATGGGCCCAGTACTTC
CASSPGGQGPWAQYF
>many|TRBJ2-7|TRBD1|TRBV12-3/TRBV12-4
TGTGCCAGCAGCCAAGGACAGGGGAGCCACGAGCAGTACTTC
CASSQGQGSHEQYF
>few|TRBJ2-1|.|TRBV20-1
TGCAGCCAAAAGGGCCCCAGGGAGTTCTTC
CSQKGPREFF
>once|TRBJ2-4|.|TRBV7-9
TGTGCCAGCAGCCCCCCTCGAGCAAACATTCAGTACTTC
CASSPPRANIQYF
>.|TRBJ2-7|.|TRBV5-1
TGCGCCAGCAGCTTCAGGGCTTCCTACGAGCAGTACTTC
CASSFRASYEQYF
>.|TRBJ1-5|.|TRBV12-3/TRBV12-4
TGTGCCAGCAGTTTAAGGGCCATGAATCAGCCCCAGCATTTT
CASSLRAMNQPQHF
>.|TRBJ2-2|.|TRBV5-1
TGCGCCAGCAGCTTGATCGGAGGGGGAGTGGCCACCGGGGAGCTGTTTTTT
CASSLIGGGVATGELFF
>.|TRBJ2-1|TRBD1|TRBV7-9
TGTGCCAGCAGCTTTTCCCGACAGGGGGGGGGTGAGCAGTTCTTC
CASSFSRQGGGEQFF
>few|TRBJ2-2|TRBD1|TRBV5-1
TGCGCCAGCAGCTTCGGACAGGGGGCGAGCACCGGGGAGCTGTTTTTT
CASSFGQGASTGELFF
>.|TRBJ2-2|.|TRBV6-2/TRBV6-3
TGTGCCAGCAGTTACGGTTCAGGGGCCGACACCGGGGAGCTGTTTTTT
CASSYGSGADTGELFF